Here is one T cell receptor beta chain with its context. The data were obtained in a study of CD8+ T cells in alopecia areata. The wider study: It was 6 to 18 months of tofacitinib, and then there were 6 months off drug.

Extracted RNA was reverse transcribed into cDNA, the sequencing template. Sequenced by immunoSEQ multiplex PCR; TCRdb stores in-frame clones only, minus some. The data contain some 110,000 clones, 50% to 75% of them singletons. Per germline, CDR1 SGHDT and CDR2 YYEEEE. The CDR3 has 15 residues. The V gene end was trimmed by 4 bases and the J gene end by 5 bases; junction bases not matched to a gene: 7. The treatment denotes: oral pan-JAK inhibitor, 5-10 mg twice daily. This sequence was found in a human donor with alopecia areata. The chain employs TRBV5-6 and TRBJ2-2; 8 bases fit TRBD1. This material consisted of CD8+ T cells sorted from blood, taken at week 4, from a patient treated with tofacitinib. The CDR3 nucleotides read TGTGCCAGCAGCCGTGGACAGGGTACGACCGGGGAGCTGTTTTTT. As protein: CASSRGQGTTGELFF.